Described below is a single TCR beta chain sequence and its context. What it binds is unknown. The sample originates from a study of tumor-infiltrating lymphocytes in localized non-small cell lung cancer. Study-wide findings and caveats: Different pieces of the same tissue went to different assays, confounding technical variation with intratumor heterogeneity. Compared with uninvolved lung, tumors showed higher T cell infiltration by TCRbeta sequencing.

Trimming removed 4 bases at V and 5 bases at J, with 15 bases between. This CDR3 is 14 amino acids long. The germline V gene encodes CDR1 SGHDT and CDR2 YYEEEE. TCRdb's copy holds only in-frame clones and misses some; the assay was immunoSEQ multiplex PCR. Here the sample spans around 15,000 clones, 69% being singletons. The rearrangement joins TRBV5-6 to TRBJ2-5, with D perhaps matching TRBD1 (6 bases). This clonotype was sampled from a human donor with non-small cell lung cancer. The sample comprised lung tumor tissue. The CDR3 nucleotides are TGTGCCAGCAGCCCCATTGGGGGCCGTGAGACCCAGTACTTC. As protein: CASSPIGGRETQYF. Using reference TRBV5-6 and TRBJ2-5 for the parts outside the CDR3, the full variable domain is DAGVTQSPTHLIKTRGQQVTLRCSPKSGHDTVSWYQQALGQGPQFIFQYYEEEERQRGNFPDRFSGHQFPNYSSELNVNALLLGDSALYLCASSPIGGRETQYFGPGTRLLVL.